Listed here is a single T cell receptor (beta chain). This specimen belongs to a study of blood T cells in healthy people across ages. PCR was performed a second time for about 7 to 11 cycles using a sample-barcoded 5' primer and a J-beta primer mix. Via MiXCR, TCRdb re-called the 5' RACE reads, giving one row per CDR3 protein. The sample includes 700,000 to 950,000 distinct CDR3 sequences, nearly 60% of them seen just once. Trimming removed 6 bases from V and 3 bases from J; junction bases left unmatched: 14. The CDR3 spans 15 residues. CDR1 and CDR2 (germline): DFQATT, SNEGSKA (reference sequence). This chain connects TRBV20-1 to TRBJ2-7; 7 bases align to TRBD2. The sample was blood. This sequence was found in a man aged 30-40 years in good health. CDR3 region: CSAPKIEAGDYEQYF. The DNA of the CDR3 is TGCAGTGCCCCCAAAATAGAGGCGGGAGACTACGAGCAGTACTTC.